The 13 T cell receptor beta chains below were found in one sample sequenced in a study of T cell responses to AZD1222 COVID-19 vaccine. Only in-frame clones appear in the TCRdb table, and some are missing; sequencing was by immunoSEQ multiplex PCR. This sample has about 170,000 clones, with around 90% found just once. The sequencing here drew on peripheral blood, taken on day 0 of AZD1222 vaccination. The source is an adult in good health.

The genes are TRBV10-2 and TRBJ2-3; a possible D gene is TRBD2 (6 bases). The CDR3 contains 14 residues. Germline assignment: CDR1 WSHSY and CDR2 SAAADI. Deletions cut 6 bases from V and 0 bases from J, with 10 bases between. The CDR3 sequence is CASRMGLSTDTQYF. CDR3 DNA sequence: TGCGCCAGCAGGATGGGACTTAGCACAGATACGCAGTATTTT.

In this sample, this clone turned up once. The gene calls are TRBV4-1 and TRBJ2-3; 12 nucleotides align to TRBD2. V dropped 2 bases and J dropped 0; count of bases not matched to a gene: 15. The CDR3 is 21 residues long. Germline CDR1 and CDR2: MGHRA and YSYEKL. CDR3 residues: CASSQPGLAGTIHTSTDTQYF. Written as DNA, the CDR3 is TGCGCCAGCAGCCAACCTGGACTAGCGGGGACGATACATACTAGCACAGATACGCAGTATTTT.

The chain is built from TRBV3-1 (or the pseudogene TRBV3-2) and TRBJ2-7, with TRBD2 identical over 8 bases. The CDR3 spans 15 residues. Trimming cost V 4 bases and J 0 bases; bases outside gene matches: 5. Germline V gives CDR1 LGHDT, CDR2 YNNKEL (reference sequence). CDR3 amino acids: CASSRLLADSYEQYF. In DNA, the CDR3 is TGTGCCAGCAGCCGTTTACTAGCGGACTCCTACGAGCAGTACTTC.

The chain combines TRBV6-5 with TRBJ2-1; 10 nucleotides line up with TRBD2. The CDR3 consists of 15 residues. Germline CDR1 MNHEY, CDR2 SVGAGI. Unmatched junction bases numbered 5, after V lost 5 bases and J lost 4 bases. The CDR3 reads CASSPGTSDYNEQFF. In DNA form, the CDR3 reads TGTGCCAGCAGTCCCGGGACTAGCGATTACAATGAGCAGTTCTTC.

This chain joins TRBV2 and TRBJ1-5; D is uncertain. V was cut by 7 bases and J by 4 bases, with 14 bases left in between. Germline V gene sequence: CDR1 SNHLY, CDR2 FYNNEI. The CDR3 is 14 residues long. For the CDR3, the DNA is TGTGCCAGCAAGAAATCATCTTATAATCAGCCCCAGCATTTT. Protein product: CASKKSSYNQPQHF. Drawing the rest from reference TRBV2 and TRBJ1-5, the complete variable domain is EPEVTQTPSHQVTQMGQEVILRCVPISNHLYFYWYRQILGQKVEFLVSFYNNEISEKSEIFDDQFSVERPDGSNFTLKIRSTKLEDSAMYFCASKKSSYNQPQHFGDGTRLSIL.

This chain links TRBV4-1 with TRBJ1-1, with D perhaps TRBD1 (5 bases). The CDR3 sequence is 15 residues long. In germline, CDR1 is MGHRA, CDR2 YSYEKL. Trimming stripped 4 bases from V and 2 bases from J, with 14 bases between. The CDR3 protein is CASSRMTAPNTEAFF. The CDR3 region has the DNA TGCGCCAGCAGCCGTATGACAGCTCCAAACACTGAAGCTTTCTTT.

The rearrangement links TRBV24-1 to TRBJ2-3; a possible D gene is TRBD2 (6 bases). Germline CDR1 is KGHDR and CDR2 is SFDVKD. The CDR3 runs to 16 residues. V was trimmed by 3 bases and J by 1 base, leaving 13 bases between them. CDR3 nucleotide sequence: TGTGCCACCAGTGATCCCGTGTCGGGAGGCACAGATACGCAGTATTTT. Encoded protein: CATSDPVSGGTDTQYF.

With regard to this clone: Germline and junction disagree at one end, which may indicate a read error. This chain connects TRBV23-1 to TRBJ1-5; 7 bases map to TRBD1. TRBV23-1 is designated an ORF whose function remains uncertain. The CDR3 covers 17 residues. CDR3 sequence (DNA): TGCGCCACCAGTCGGGACAGAGACTTAGGGGGGAATCAGCCCCAGCATTTT. It encodes CATSRDRDLGGNQPQHF.

A single count supports this clone. The chain recombines TRBV30 with TRBJ1-6; 7 positions match TRBD1. Germline CDR1 GTSNPN, CDR2 SVGIG (reference sequence). The CDR3 spans 12 residues. V dropped 1 base and J dropped 14; count of bases not matched to a gene: 5. The CDR3 is CAWSGQGKTLHF. CDR3 nucleotide sequence: TGTGCCTGGAGTGGACAGGGCAAAACCCTCCACTTT.

V usage is TRBV18 and J usage is TRBJ1-1; D is ambiguous. The germline V gene encodes CDR1 KGHSH and CDR2 LQKENI. The CDR3 covers 15 residues. V lost 3 bases and J 0 bases, leaving 11 bases between the germline ends. CDR3 region: CASSPANDLNTEAFF. The CDR3, as DNA: TGTGCCAGCTCACCGGCCAACGACTTGAACACTGAAGCTTTCTTT.

V is TRBV6-5 and J is TRBJ1-3; no clear D gene. Germline V CDR1 and CDR2: MNHEY, SVGAGI. Trimming pared 2 bases from V and 0 bases from J, leaving 5 bases between. The length of the CDR3 is 14 residues. The DNA for the CDR3 is TGTGCCAGCAGTTACCTCGCCTCTGGAAACACCATATATTTT. Encoded protein: CASSYLASGNTIYF.

J is TRBJ1-1 and V is TRBV6-2 or TRBV6-3, with TRBD1 identical over 9 bases. Germline-derived CDR1 and CDR2 are MNHEY and SVGEGT. The CDR3 totals 13 residues. With 6 bases clipped from V and 3 bases from J, the junction kept 2 bases outside the gene matches. The CDR3 is CASSRTGDTEAFF. CDR3 DNA: TGTGCCAGCAGCCGGACAGGGGACACTGAAGCTTTCTTT.

This sequence joins TRBV29-1 and TRBJ2-1, with 7 bases matching TRBD1. Looked up from germline, CDR1 is SQVTM and CDR2 is ANQGSEA. The CDR3 totals 14 residues. V gave up 4 bases and J gave up 6 bases; unmatched junction bases: 9. CDR3 region: CSVGGPRGSNEQFF. The CDR3 coding sequence is TGCAGCGTTGGGGGACCCAGGGGGAGCAATGAGCAGTTCTTC.